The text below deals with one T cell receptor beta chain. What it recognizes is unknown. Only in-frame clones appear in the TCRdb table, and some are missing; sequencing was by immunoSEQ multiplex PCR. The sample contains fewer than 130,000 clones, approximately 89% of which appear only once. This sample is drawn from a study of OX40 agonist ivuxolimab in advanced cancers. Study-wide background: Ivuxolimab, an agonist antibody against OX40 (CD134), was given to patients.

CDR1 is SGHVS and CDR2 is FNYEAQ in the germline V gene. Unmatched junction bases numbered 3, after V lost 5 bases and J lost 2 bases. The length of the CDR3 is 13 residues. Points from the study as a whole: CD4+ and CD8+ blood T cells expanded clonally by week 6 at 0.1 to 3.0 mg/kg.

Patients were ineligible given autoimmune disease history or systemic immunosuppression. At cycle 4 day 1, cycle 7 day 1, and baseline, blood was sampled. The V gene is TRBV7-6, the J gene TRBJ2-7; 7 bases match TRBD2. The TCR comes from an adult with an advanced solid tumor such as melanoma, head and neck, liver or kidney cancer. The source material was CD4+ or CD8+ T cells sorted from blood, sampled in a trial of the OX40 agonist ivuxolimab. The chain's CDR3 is CASSTSGAYEQYF. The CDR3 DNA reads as TGTGCCAGCAGCACGAGCGGGGCCTACGAGCAGTACTTC.